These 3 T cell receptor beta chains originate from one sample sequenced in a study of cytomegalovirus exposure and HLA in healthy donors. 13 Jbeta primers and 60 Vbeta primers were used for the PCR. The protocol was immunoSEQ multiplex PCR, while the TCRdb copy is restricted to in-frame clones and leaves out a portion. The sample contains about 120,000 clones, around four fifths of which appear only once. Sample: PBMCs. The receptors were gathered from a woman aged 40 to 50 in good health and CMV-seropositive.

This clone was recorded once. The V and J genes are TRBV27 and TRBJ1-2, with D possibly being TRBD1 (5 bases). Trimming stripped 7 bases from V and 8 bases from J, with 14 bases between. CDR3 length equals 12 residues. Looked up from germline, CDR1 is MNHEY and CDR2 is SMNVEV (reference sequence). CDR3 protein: CASKGRVYGYTF. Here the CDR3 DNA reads TGTGCCAGCAAGGGCAGGGTGTACGGCTACACCTTC.

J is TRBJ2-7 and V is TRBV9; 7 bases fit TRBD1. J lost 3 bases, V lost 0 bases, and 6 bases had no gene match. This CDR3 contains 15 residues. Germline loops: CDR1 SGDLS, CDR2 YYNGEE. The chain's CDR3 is CASSVEGAPLYEQYF. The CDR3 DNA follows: TGTGCCAGCAGCGTAGAGGGGGCCCCACTCTACGAGCAGTACTTC.

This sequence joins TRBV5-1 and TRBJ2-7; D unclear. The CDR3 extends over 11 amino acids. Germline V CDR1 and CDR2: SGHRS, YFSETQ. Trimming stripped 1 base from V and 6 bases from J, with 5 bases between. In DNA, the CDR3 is TGCGCCAGCAGCTTGACGGGCGAGCAGTACTTC. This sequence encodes CASSLTGEQYF.